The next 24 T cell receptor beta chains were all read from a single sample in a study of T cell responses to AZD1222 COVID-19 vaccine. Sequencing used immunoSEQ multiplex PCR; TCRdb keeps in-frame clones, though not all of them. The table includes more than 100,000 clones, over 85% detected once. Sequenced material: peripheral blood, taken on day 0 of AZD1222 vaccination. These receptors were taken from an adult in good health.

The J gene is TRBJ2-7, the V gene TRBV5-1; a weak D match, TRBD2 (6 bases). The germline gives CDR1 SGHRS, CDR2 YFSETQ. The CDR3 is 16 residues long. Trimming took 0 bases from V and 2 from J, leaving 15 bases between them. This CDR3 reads CASSLGSGGATYEQYF. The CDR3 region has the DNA TGCGCCAGCAGCTTGGGATCGGGCGGGGCCACCTACGAGCAGTACTTC. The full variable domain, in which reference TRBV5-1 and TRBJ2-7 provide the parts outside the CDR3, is KAGVTQTPRYLIKTRGQQVTLSCSPISGHRSVSWYQQTPGQGLQFLFEYFSETQRNKGNFPGRFSGRQFSNSRSEMNVSTLELGDSALYLCASSLGSGGATYEQYFGPGTRLTVT.

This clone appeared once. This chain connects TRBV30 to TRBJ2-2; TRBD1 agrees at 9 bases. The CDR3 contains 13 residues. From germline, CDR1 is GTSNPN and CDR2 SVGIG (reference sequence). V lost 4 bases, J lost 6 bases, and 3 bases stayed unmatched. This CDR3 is CAWKGQGAGELFF. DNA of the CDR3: TGTGCCTGGAAGGGACAGGGAGCCGGGGAGCTGTTTTTT.

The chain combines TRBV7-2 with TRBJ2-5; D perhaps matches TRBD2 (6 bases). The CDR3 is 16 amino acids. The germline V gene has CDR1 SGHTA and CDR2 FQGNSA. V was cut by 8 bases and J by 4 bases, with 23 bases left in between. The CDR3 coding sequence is TGTGCCAGCCGCCTAGGGAGCGGGCGAGGGGTAGAGACCCAGTACTTC. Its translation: CASRLGSGRGVETQYF.

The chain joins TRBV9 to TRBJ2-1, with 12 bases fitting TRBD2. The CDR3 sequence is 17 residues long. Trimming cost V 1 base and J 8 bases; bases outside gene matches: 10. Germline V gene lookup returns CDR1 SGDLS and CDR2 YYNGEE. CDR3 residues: CASSVYWELAGGYEQFF. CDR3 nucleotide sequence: TGTGCCAGCAGCGTATATTGGGAACTAGCGGGAGGATATGAGCAGTTCTTC.

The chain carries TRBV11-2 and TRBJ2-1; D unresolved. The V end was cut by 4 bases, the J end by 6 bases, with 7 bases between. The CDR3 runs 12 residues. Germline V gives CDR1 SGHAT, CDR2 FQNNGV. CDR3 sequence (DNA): TGTGCCAGCAGCTCTTCTAGCAATGAGCAGTTCTTC. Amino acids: CASSSSSNEQFF. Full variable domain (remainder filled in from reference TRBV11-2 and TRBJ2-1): EAGVAQSPRYKIIEKRQSVAFWCNPISGHATLYWYQQILGQGPKLLIQFQNNGVVDDSQLPKDRFSAERLKGVDSTLKIQPAKLEDSAVYLCASSSSSNEQFFGPGTRLTVL.

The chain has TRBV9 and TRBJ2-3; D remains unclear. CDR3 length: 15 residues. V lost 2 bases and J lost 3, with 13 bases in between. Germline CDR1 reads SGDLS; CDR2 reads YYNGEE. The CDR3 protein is CASSVVGSGTDTQYF. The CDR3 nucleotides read TGTGCCAGCAGCGTGGTAGGGTCTGGAACAGATACGCAGTATTTT.

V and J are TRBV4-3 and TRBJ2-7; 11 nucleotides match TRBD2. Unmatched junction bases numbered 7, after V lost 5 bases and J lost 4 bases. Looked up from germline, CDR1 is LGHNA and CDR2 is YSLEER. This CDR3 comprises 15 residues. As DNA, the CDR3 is TGCGCCAGCAGCAACCTAGCGGGAGGTGGGTACGAGCAGTACTTC. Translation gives CASSNLAGGGYEQYF.

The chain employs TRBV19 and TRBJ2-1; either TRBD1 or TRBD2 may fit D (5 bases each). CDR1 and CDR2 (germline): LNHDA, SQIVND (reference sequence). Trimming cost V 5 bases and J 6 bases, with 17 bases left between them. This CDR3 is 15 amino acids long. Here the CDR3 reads CASSVRDQRTNEQFF. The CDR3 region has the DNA TGTGCCAGTAGTGTCCGGGACCAGCGGACCAATGAGCAGTTCTTC.

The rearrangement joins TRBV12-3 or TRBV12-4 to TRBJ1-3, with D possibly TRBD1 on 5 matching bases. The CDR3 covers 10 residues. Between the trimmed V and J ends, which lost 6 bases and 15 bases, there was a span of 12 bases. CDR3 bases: TGTGCCAGCAGCCCCGTGGACACATATTTT. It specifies CASSPVDTYF.

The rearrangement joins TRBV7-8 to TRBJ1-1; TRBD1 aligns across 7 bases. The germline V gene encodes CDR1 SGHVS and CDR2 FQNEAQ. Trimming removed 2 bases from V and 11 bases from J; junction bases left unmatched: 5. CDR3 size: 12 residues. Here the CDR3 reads CASSLRGQSAFF. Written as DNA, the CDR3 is TGTGCCAGCAGCTTAAGGGGGCAAAGTGCTTTCTTT.

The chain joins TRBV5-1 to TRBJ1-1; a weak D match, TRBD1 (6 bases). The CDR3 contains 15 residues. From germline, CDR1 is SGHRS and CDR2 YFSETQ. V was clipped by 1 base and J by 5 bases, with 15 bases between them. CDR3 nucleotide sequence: TGCGCCAGCAGCTTGAGGCTTGGGGGCACTACTGAAGCTTTCTTT. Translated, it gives CASSLRLGGTTEAFF.

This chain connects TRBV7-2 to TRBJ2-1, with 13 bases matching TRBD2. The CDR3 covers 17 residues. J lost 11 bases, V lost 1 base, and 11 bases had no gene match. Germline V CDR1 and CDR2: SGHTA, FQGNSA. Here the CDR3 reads CASSLVGGTSGKEKQFF. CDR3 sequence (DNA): TGTGCCAGCAGCTTAGTAGGGGGGACTAGCGGGAAGGAGAAGCAGTTCTTC.

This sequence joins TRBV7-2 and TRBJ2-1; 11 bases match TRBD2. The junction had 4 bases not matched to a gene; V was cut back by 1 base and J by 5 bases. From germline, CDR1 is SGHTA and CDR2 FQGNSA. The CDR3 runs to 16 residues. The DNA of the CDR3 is TGTGCCAGCAGCTTAGTCGGGACTAGCGGAAACAATGAGCAGTTCTTC. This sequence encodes CASSLVGTSGNNEQFF.

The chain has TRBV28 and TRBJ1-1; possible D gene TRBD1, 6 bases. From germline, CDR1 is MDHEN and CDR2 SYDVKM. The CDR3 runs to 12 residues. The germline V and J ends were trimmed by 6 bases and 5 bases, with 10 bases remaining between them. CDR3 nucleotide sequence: TGTGCCAGCAGCTCAACAGGGACTGAAGCTTTCTTT. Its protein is CASSSTGTEAFF.

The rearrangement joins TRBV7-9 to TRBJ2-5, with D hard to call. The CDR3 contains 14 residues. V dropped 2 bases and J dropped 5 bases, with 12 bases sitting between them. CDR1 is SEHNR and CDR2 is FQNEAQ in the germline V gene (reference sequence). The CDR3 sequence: CASSLRELRETQYF. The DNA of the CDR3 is TGTGCCAGCAGCTTAAGAGAGTTGAGGGAGACCCAGTACTTC.

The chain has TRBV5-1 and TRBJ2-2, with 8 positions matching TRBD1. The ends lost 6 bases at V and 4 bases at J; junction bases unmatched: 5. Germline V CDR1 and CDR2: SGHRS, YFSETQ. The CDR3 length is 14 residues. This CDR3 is CASNPTGGTGELFF. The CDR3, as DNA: TGCGCCAGCAACCCAACAGGGGGCACCGGGGAGCTGTTTTTT.

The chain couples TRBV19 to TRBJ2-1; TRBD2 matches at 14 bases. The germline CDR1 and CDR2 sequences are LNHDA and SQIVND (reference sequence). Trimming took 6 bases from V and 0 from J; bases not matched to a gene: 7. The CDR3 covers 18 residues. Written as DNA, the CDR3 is TGTGCCAGTAGCTCTAGGGGACTAGCGGGAGACTCCTACAATGAGCAGTTCTTC. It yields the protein CASSSRGLAGDSYNEQFF.

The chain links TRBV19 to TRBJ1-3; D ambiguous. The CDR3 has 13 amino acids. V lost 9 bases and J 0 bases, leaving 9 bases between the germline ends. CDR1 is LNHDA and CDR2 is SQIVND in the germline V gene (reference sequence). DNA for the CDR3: TGTGCCAGCCGGGCAACCTCTGGAAACACCATATATTTT. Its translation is CASRATSGNTIYF. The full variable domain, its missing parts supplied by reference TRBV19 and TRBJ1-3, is DGGITQSPKYLFRKEGQNVTLSCEQNLNHDAMYWYRQDPGQGLRLIYYSQIVNDFQKGDIAEGYSVSREKKESFPLTVTSAQKNPTAFYLCASRATSGNTIYFGEGSWLTVV.

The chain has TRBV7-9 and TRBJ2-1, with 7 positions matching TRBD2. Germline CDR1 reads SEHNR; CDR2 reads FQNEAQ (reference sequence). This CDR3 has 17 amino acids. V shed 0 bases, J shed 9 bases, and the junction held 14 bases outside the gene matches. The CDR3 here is CASSLAVTSSLGGEQFF. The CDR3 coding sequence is TGTGCCAGCAGCTTAGCGGTGACTAGCAGCCTCGGGGGTGAGCAGTTCTTC.

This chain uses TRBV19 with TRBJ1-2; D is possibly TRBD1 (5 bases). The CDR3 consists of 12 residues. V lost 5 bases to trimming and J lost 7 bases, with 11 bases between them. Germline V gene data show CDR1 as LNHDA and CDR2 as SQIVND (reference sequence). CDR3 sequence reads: CASSPRGGGYTF. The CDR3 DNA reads TGTGCCAGTAGTCCTCGGGGGGGTGGCTACACCTTC.

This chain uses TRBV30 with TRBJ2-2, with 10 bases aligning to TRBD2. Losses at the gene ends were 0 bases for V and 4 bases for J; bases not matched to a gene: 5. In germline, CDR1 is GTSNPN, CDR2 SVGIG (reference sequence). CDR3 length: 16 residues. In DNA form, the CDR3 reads TGTGCCTGGAGTGTGTCTAGCGGGGGACCCACCGGGGAGCTGTTTTTT. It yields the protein CAWSVSSGGPTGELFF.

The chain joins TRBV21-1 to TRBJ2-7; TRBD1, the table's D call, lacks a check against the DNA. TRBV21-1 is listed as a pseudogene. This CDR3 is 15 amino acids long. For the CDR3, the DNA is TGTGCCAGCAGCAAAGCCCCCGGGACACTGTACGAGCAGTACTTC. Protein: CASSKAPGTLYEQYF.

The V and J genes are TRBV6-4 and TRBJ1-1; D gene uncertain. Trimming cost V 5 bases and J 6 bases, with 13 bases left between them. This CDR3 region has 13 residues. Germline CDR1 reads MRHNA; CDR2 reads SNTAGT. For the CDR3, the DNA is TGTGCCAGCAGTATAACACTTGAGTCTGAAGCTTTCTTT. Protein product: CASSITLESEAFF.

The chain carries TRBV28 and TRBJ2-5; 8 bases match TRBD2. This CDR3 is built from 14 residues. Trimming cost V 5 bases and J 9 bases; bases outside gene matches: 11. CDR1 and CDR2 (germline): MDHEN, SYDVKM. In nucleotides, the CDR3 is TGTGCCAGCAGTGCAAGCGGGAGAAGTTCGTCCCAGTACTTC. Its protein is CASSASGRSSSQYF.